This T cell receptor beta chain was profiled in a study of control samples from healthy donors and cancer patients. From germline, CDR1 is LGHDT and CDR2 YNNKEL (reference sequence). V lost 1 base and J 5 bases, leaving 14 bases between the germline ends. The CDR3 has 15 amino acids. Profiled with immunoSEQ multiplex PCR; TCRdb holds only in-frame clones, not every one. This sample has fewer than 95,000 clones, with around 86% found just once. The V call is TRBV3-1 (or the pseudogene TRBV3-2), the J call TRBJ2-5, with D tentatively TRBD2 (7 bases). The TCR sequence derives from a woman in her 50s in good health. What was sequenced was blood. The DNA for the CDR3 is TGTGCCAGCAGCCAAGTTCCAGGGGAGGGGGAGACCCAGTACTTC. The encoded protein is CASSQVPGEGETQYF.